This T cell receptor (beta chain) was captured by sequencing in a study of blood T cell repertoires in COVID-19. Looking at the study overall: The study drew acute and convalescent COVID-19 samples from the United States, Italy and Spain. In each case, the material was cDNA or gDNA derived from T cells, B-cell-depleted T cells, or PBMCs.

Original processing notes: Using reference gene primer amplification, nucleated cell counts were estimated. Data came from immunoSEQ multiplex PCR; TCRdb stores just in-frame clones and leaves some out. That table gives V, J and clone size, and the DNA gave D and trimming. The sample consists of over 90,000 clones, more than 70% of them appearing once. Germline CDR1 and CDR2: SGHNT and YYREEE (reference sequence). The CDR3 runs to 17 residues. V gave up 0 bases and J gave up 6 bases; unmatched junction bases: 14. The clonotype was recovered from a woman in her sixties in a cohort sampled during active or convalescent COVID-19. This chain uses TRBV5-4 with TRBJ2-7; 8 positions agree with TRBD2. The material sequenced was peripheral blood. CDR3 sequence: CASSLGVGGRPTSEQYF. The DNA of the CDR3 is TGTGCCAGCAGCTTGGGGGTCGGCGGGAGGCCCACCAGCGAGCAGTACTTC.